This T cell receptor (beta chain) was found in a study of cytomegalovirus exposure and HLA in healthy donors. Overall study findings and caveats: Presence/absence analyses supposed approximately even sequencing depth among donors. Rare sequences made up most TCRs, while some public TCRs were found in many donors. It was approximately 150 TCR beta chains that were listed as cytomegalovirus-associated.

This clone was picked up a small number of times. Its antigen is still unknown. The primer mix had 60 Vbeta and 13 Jbeta primers. Sequencing used immunoSEQ multiplex PCR; TCRdb keeps in-frame clones, though not all of them. The sample has some 150,000 clones; around 10% are singletons. Sampled while nominally healthy, donors likely had unrecorded immune exposures. There are 15 residues in the CDR3. Per the germline V gene, CDR1 is SSHAT and CDR2 is FNYEAQ (reference sequence). Trimming cost V 1 base and J 5 bases, with 11 bases left between them. The receptor was isolated from a woman aged 40 to 55 in good health and CMV-seropositive. The sample comprised PBMCs. V gene TRBV7-7 combines with J gene TRBJ2-2; D gene ambiguous. CDR3 DNA sequence: TGTGCCAGCAGCTTAGGTCCCCTGTCGACCGGGGAGCTGTTTTTT. This encodes CASSLGPLSTGELFF.